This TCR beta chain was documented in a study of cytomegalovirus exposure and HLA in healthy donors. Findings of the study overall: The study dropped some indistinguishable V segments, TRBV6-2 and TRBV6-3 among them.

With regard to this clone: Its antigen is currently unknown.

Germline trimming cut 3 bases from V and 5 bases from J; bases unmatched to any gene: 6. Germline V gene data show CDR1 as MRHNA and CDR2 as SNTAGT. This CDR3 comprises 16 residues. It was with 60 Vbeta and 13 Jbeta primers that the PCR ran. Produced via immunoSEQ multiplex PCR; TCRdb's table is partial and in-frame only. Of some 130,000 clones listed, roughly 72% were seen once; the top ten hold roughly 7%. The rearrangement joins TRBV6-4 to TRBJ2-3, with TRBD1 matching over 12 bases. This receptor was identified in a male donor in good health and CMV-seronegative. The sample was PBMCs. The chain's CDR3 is CASSDDGTGGLDTQYF. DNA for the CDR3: TGTGCCAGCAGTGATGACGGGACAGGGGGCTTAGATACGCAGTATTTT.